This is a list of T cell receptor beta chains from one sample in a study of T cell repertoires in cytomegalovirus infection. TCRdb called the reads again in MiXCR, with one record for every CDR3 protein. The table shows about 440,000 distinct CDR3 sequences, with roughly 31% occurring only once. The specimen was PBMCs. Receptor source: a human donor in good health (CMV status not recorded). Some clones in this sample may be carry-over from other donors' samples. Both conserved end residues are part of each CDR3. The order of the fields is V gene, J gene, D gene, clone size, CDR3 length, CDR3 protein, CDR3 DNA. The D gene is left open where the match is weak. Clone size is not always given. Where it is, it says once, few, many or a class for expanded clones.

V: TRBV4-1
J: TRBJ1-2
D: TRBD1
size: .
length: 17
CDR3: CASSQDRLGTGDYGYTF
DNA: TGCGCCAGCAGCCAAGATCGATTGGGGACAGGGGACTATGGCTACACCTTC

V: TRBV7-6
J: TRBJ1-1
D: .
size: .
length: 15
CDR3: CASSHLRTGSTEAFF
DNA: TGTGCCAGCAGCCATCTAAGGACCGGATCCACTGAAGCTTTCTTT

V: TRBV7-9
J: TRBJ1-2
D: .
size: .
length: 12
CDR3: CASTLGRTADTF
DNA: TGTGCCAGCACCTTGGGGAGGACGGCTGACACCTTC

V: TRBV4-1
J: TRBJ1-1
D: .
size: .
length: 15
CDR3: CASSQDRGPGTEAFF
DNA: TGCGCCAGCAGCCAAGATAGGGGCCCCGGGACTGAAGCTTTCTTT

V: TRBV6-5
J: TRBJ2-4
D: .
size: .
length: 15
CDR3: CANRFTPPQFNIQYF
DNA: TGTGCCAACAGATTCACACCCCCCCAGTTTAACATTCAGTACTTC

V: TRBV7-2
J: TRBJ2-1
D: .
size: few
length: 15
CDR3: CASSLGDNPYNEQFF
DNA: TGTGCCAGCAGCTTAGGAGACAACCCCTACAATGAGCAGTTCTTC

V: TRBV7-2
J: TRBJ2-7
D: .
size: .
length: 15
CDR3: CASSFKTDPFYEQYF
DNA: TGTGCCAGCAGCTTCAAGACAGATCCTTTCTACGAGCAGTACTTC

V: TRBV19
J: TRBJ1-1
D: .
size: few
length: 14
CDR3: CASSIGTSNTEAFF
DNA: TGTGCCAGTAGTATAGGGACATCAAACACTGAAGCTTTCTTT

V: TRBV6-5
J: TRBJ1-1
D: .
size: .
length: 14
CDR3: CASTSRGRNTEAFF
DNA: TGTGCCAGCACCTCGCGAGGGAGAAACACTGAAGCTTTCTTT

V: TRBV2
J: TRBJ2-6
D: .
size: .
length: 17
CDR3: CASTRDTSVSGANFLTF
DNA: TGTGCCAGCACCCGGGACACCTCGGTCTCTGGGGCCAACTTCCTGACTTTC

V: TRBV18
J: TRBJ2-3
D: .
size: .
length: 15
CDR3: CASSSQRRGTDTQYF
DNA: TGTGCCAGCTCGTCACAGCGGCGGGGCACAGATACGCAGTATTTT

V: TRBV2
J: TRBJ1-2
D: TRBD1
size: .
length: 15
CDR3: CASSETGGAYYCYTF
DNA: TGTGCCAGCAGTGAGACAGGGGGCGCTTACTATTGCTACACCTTC

V: TRBV6-2/TRBV6-3
J: TRBJ1-6
D: TRBD1
size: .
length: 15
CDR3: CARSFRDRVSSPLHF
DNA: TGTGCCCGCAGTTTCCGGGACAGGGTCTCTTCACCCCTCCACTTT

V: TRBV7-9
J: TRBJ2-3
D: .
size: .
length: 15
CDR3: CASTPEWGCTDTQYF
DNA: TGTGCCAGCACCCCGGAGTGGGGGTGCACAGATACGCAGTATTTT

V: TRBV5-1
J: TRBJ2-7
D: TRBD2
size: .
length: 15
CDR3: CASSPRGRESYEQYF
DNA: TGCGCCAGCAGCCCTCGAGGGCGGGAGTCCTACGAGCAGTACTTC

V: TRBV3-1
J: TRBJ2-1
D: .
size: few
length: 15
CDR3: CASSQDLLAGNEQFF
DNA: TGTGCCAGCAGCCAAGACCTATTAGCTGGGAATGAGCAGTTCTTC

V: TRBV2
J: TRBJ1-6
D: .
size: .
length: 13
CDR3: CARQEGPNSPLHF
DNA: TGTGCCAGACAAGAGGGCCCCAATTCACCCCTCCACTTT

V: TRBV11-2
J: TRBJ2-2
D: TRBD2
size: once
length: 14
CDR3: CASRARGDGGELFF
DNA: TGTGCCAGCAGGGCCCGGGGGGACGGCGGGGAGCTGTTTTTT

V: TRBV5-6
J: TRBJ2-5
D: .
size: few
length: 15
CDR3: CASSLAPTEQETQYF
DNA: TGTGCCAGCAGCTTGGCCCCCACAGAGCAAGAGACCCAGTACTTC

V: TRBV20-1
J: TRBJ2-4
D: .
size: few
length: 15
CDR3: CSALRTKGGKNIQYF
DNA: TGCAGTGCTCTAAGGACGAAGGGGGGCAAAAACATTCAGTACTTC

V: TRBV7-8
J: TRBJ2-7
D: TRBD1
size: many
length: 17
CDR3: CASSLAGLGQGAYEQYF
DNA: TGTGCCAGCAGCTTAGCCGGGTTAGGACAGGGGGCTTACGAGCAGTACTTC

V: TRBV28
J: TRBJ1-5
D: .
size: .
length: 14
CDR3: CASSPQQGHQPQHF
DNA: TGTGCCAGCAGTCCCCAGCAGGGTCATCAGCCCCAGCATTTT

V: TRBV6-2/TRBV6-3
J: TRBJ1-1
D: TRBD1
size: .
length: 15
CDR3: CASSYPGTGVTEAFF
DNA: TGTGCCAGCAGTTATCCCGGGACAGGGGTTACTGAAGCTTTCTTT

V: TRBV28
J: TRBJ1-2
D: TRBD1
size: .
length: 14
CDR3: CAIHGTGSFYGYTF
DNA: TGTGCCATACACGGGACAGGGTCTTTCTATGGCTACACCTTC

V: TRBV24-1
J: TRBJ2-5
D: TRBD1
size: .
length: 15
CDR3: CATSDPGTGVETRYF
DNA: TGTGCCACCAGTGATCCCGGGACAGGGGTAGAGACCCGGTACTTC

V: TRBV12-3/TRBV12-4
J: TRBJ2-1
D: .
size: few
length: 12
CDR3: CASSQGPDEQFF
DNA: TGTGCCAGCAGTCAGGGACCGGATGAGCAGTTCTTC

V: TRBV6-2/TRBV6-3
J: TRBJ2-3
D: .
size: .
length: 14
CDR3: CASSGGRYTDTQYF
DNA: TGTGCCAGTAGTGGAGGGAGATACACAGATACGCAGTATTTT

V: TRBV12-3/TRBV12-4
J: TRBJ1-4
D: .
size: once
length: 17
CDR3: CASSLALGGATNEKLFF
DNA: TGTGCCAGCAGTTTAGCGCTTGGGGGGGCAACTAATGAAAAACTGTTTTTT

V: TRBV7-2
J: TRBJ1-4
D: .
size: many
length: 14
CDR3: CASSLAATDEKLFF
DNA: TGTGCCAGCAGCTTAGCGGCGACAGACGAAAAACTGTTTTTT

V: TRBV4-2
J: TRBJ1-2
D: .
size: .
length: 16
CDR3: CASSQDLVSSGKGYTF
DNA: TGTGCCAGCAGCCAAGATCTTGTCAGTTCGGGGAAGGGCTACACCTTC

V: TRBV7-9
J: TRBJ2-7
D: TRBD1
size: .
length: 14
CDR3: CASSHGQGDYEQYF
DNA: TGTGCCAGCAGCCACGGACAGGGGGACTACGAGCAGTACTTC

V: TRBV6-1
J: TRBJ2-1
D: TRBD1
size: .
length: 15
CDR3: CASSGGTGGRDEQFF
DNA: TGTGCCAGCAGTGGCGGGACAGGGGGGAGGGATGAGCAGTTCTTC

V: TRBV4-1
J: TRBJ1-2
D: TRBD1
size: few
length: 15
CDR3: CASSQVEGDSYGYTF
DNA: TGCGCCAGCAGCCAAGTGGAAGGGGACAGCTATGGCTACACCTTC

V: TRBV6-2/TRBV6-3
J: TRBJ2-2
D: .
size: .
length: 17
CDR3: CASSKNPRQSNTGELFF
DNA: TGTGCCAGCAGTAAAAACCCGAGACAGTCGAACACCGGGGAGCTGTTTTTT

V: TRBV6-6
J: TRBJ1-5
D: .
size: .
length: 12
CDR3: CASTEAGRPQHF
DNA: TGTGCCAGCACCGAGGCCGGTAGGCCCCAGCATTTT

V: TRBV4-1
J: TRBJ1-1
D: TRBD1
size: many
length: 16
CDR3: CASSHPLGQGKTEAFF
DNA: TGCGCCAGCAGCCATCCCTTGGGACAGGGGAAAACTGAAGCTTTCTTT